The clone carrying this T cell receptor (beta chain) occurred many times. No antigen is known for it. These data are taken from a study of T-cell reconstitution after alpha-beta-depleted transplantation in children. Study results and caveats: Roughly two months post-transplant, alpha-beta T cells reportedly originated from several hundred graft clones that had expanded. At one year after transplant, newly produced T cells mostly accounted for T-cell counts and diversity. Recipient T cells and thymic progenitors that survived gave rise to the high TCRbeta diversity observed at day 60 in some patients.

The CDR3 totals 11 residues. The germline V gene has CDR1 DFQATT and CDR2 SNEGSKA (reference sequence). Deletions cut 3 bases from V and 4 bases from J, with 5 bases between. Preparation of the TCRbeta library involved a method that used unique molecular identifiers. TCRdb used MiXCR to reprocess the PCR reads, holding one entry per CDR3 protein. The sample has roughly 200,000 distinct CDR3 sequences; under 8.5% are singletons. The specimen comprised PBMCs, mostly from graft donor cells, sampled 360 days after TCRalphabeta/CD19-depleted stem cell transplant. The gene calls are TRBV20-1 and TRBJ2-3; D unclear. The TCR originated in a male patient aged 2-10 years who had a stem cell transplant for acute myeloid leukemia, so the T cells may come from the graft donor. The CDR3 DNA follows: TGCAGTGCTAGCGACCCAGATACGCAGTATTTT. This encodes CSASDPDTQYF.